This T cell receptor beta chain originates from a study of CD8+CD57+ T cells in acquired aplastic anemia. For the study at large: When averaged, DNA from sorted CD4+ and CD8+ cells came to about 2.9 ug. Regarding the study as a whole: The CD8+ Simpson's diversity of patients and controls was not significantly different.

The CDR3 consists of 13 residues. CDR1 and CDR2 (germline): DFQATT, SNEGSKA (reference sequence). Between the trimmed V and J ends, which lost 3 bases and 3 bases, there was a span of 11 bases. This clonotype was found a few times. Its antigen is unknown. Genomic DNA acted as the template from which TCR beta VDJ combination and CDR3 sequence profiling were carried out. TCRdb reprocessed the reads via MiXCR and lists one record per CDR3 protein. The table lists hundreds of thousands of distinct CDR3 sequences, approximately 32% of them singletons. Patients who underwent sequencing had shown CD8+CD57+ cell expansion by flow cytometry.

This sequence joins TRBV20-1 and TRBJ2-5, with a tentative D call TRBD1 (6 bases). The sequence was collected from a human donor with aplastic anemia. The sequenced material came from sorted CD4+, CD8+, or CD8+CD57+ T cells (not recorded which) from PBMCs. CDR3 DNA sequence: TGCAGTGCTAGGAAACAGGGAAAAGAGACCCAGTACTTC. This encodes CSARKQGKETQYF.